The 17 T cell receptor beta chains below were found in one sample sequenced in a study of T cell responses to AZD1222 COVID-19 vaccine. Using immunoSEQ multiplex PCR, the repertoire was profiled, and TCRdb retains in-frame clones only, with some absent. The data show 90,000 to 150,000 clones, just under 90% seen once. The specimen was peripheral blood, collected on day 0 of AZD1222 vaccination. These receptors were obtained from an adult in good health.

The chain carries TRBV5-1 and TRBJ2-1, with D maybe TRBD2 (5 bases). The V gene lost 4 bases and the J gene lost 7 bases, with 15 bases spanning the gap. Looked up from germline, CDR1 is SGHRS and CDR2 is YFSETQ. The CDR3 contains 14 residues. CDR3 in amino acids: CASSTEGTGNEQFF. The CDR3 bases are TGCGCCAGCAGCACAGAGGGTACGGGAAATGAGCAGTTCTTC.

The CDR3: CASSPPGTGSHEQYF. The DNA of the CDR3 is TGTGCCAGCAGCCCCCCCGGGACAGGGTCCCACGAGCAGTACTTC. The rearrangement joins TRBV5-4 to TRBJ2-7, with 9 bases identical to TRBD1. The germline gives CDR1 SGHNT, CDR2 YYREEE (reference sequence). This CDR3 region has 15 residues. The V segment lost 4 bases and the J segment 5 bases; nucleotides outside the gene matches: 10.

The chain combines TRBV2 with TRBJ1-1, with a tentative D call TRBD1 (5 bases). Germline CDR1 and CDR2: SNHLY and FYNNEI. The CDR3 spans 15 residues. V gave up 1 base and J gave up 5 bases, with 14 bases separating them. The CDR3 here is CASSEEVRVGTEAFF. DNA for the CDR3: TGTGCCAGCAGTGAAGAAGTCAGGGTGGGAACTGAAGCTTTCTTT.

The CDR3 reads CASSQGQGGNTIYF. In nucleotides, the CDR3 is TGTGCCAGCAGCCAAGGGCAGGGTGGAAACACCATATATTTT. The V and J genes are TRBV3-1 (or the pseudogene TRBV3-2) and TRBJ1-3, with D perhaps matching TRBD1 (5 bases). CDR3 length equals 14 residues. In germline, CDR1 is LGHDT, CDR2 YNNKEL (reference sequence). V lost 1 base and J 3 bases, leaving 7 bases between the germline ends.

The chain joins TRBV7-9 to TRBJ2-7; perhaps TRBD1 as D (5 bases). The germline V and J ends were trimmed by 1 base and 5 bases, with 6 bases remaining between them. The CDR3 consists of 12 residues. Germline lookup yields CDR1 SEHNR and CDR2 FQNEAQ (reference sequence). CDR3 protein: CASSLVRDEQYF. The CDR3 nucleotides are TGTGCCAGCAGCTTAGTCAGGGACGAGCAGTACTTC.

The chain has TRBV7-2 and TRBJ2-2; possibly TRBD1 for D (5 bases). The germline CDR1 and CDR2 sequences are SGHTA and FQGNSA. The CDR3 is 14 amino acids. Trimming stripped 2 bases from V and 6 bases from J, with 10 bases between. In nucleotides, the CDR3 is TGTGCCAGCAGCTTAAATAGGGGTGCCGGGGAGCTGTTTTTT. Its protein is CASSLNRGAGELFF.

The chain combines TRBV5-1 with TRBJ2-5, with TRBD1 matching over 7 bases. Trimming at V came to 6 bases and at J to 1 base, leaving 9 bases not matched to a gene. Germline CDR1 SGHRS, CDR2 YFSETQ. The CDR3 sequence is 15 residues long. CDR3 coding DNA: TGCGCCAGCAAGGACAGGACGCTCCTCCAAGAGACCCAGTACTTC. It specifies CASKDRTLLQETQYF. Full variable domain (outside the CDR3, taken from reference TRBV5-1 and TRBJ2-5): KAGVTQTPRYLIKTRGQQVTLSCSPISGHRSVSWYQQTPGQGLQFLFEYFSETQRNKGNFPGRFSGRQFSNSRSEMNVSTLELGDSALYLCASKDRTLLQETQYFGPGTRLLVL.

The chain has TRBV30 and TRBJ2-7; D gene uncertain. The germline V gene has CDR1 GTSNPN and CDR2 SVGIG (reference sequence). Trimming pared 0 bases from V and 2 bases from J, leaving 11 bases between. This CDR3 spans 14 amino acids. The CDR3 region has the DNA TGTGCCTGGAGTGTCCGGCAGTTCGCCTACGAGCAGTACTTC. This sequence encodes CAWSVRQFAYEQYF.

The chain uses TRBV7-9 and TRBJ2-2, with TRBD2 matching 8 bases. Germline V gene lookup returns CDR1 SEHNR and CDR2 FQNEAQ (reference sequence). The J segment lost 7 bases and the V segment lost 4 bases, leaving 8 bases of the junction unmatched. The CDR3 totals 15 residues. The CDR3 here is CASSSQRESIGELFF. The CDR3 coding sequence is TGTGCCAGCAGCTCCCAGCGGGAGAGCATCGGGGAGCTGTTTTTT.

The chain couples TRBV29-1 to TRBJ2-5; 8 bases match TRBD2. Germline loops: CDR1 SQVTM, CDR2 ANQGSEA. Trimming at V came to 6 bases and at J to 3 bases, leaving 6 bases not matched to a gene. The CDR3 runs 13 residues. CDR3 sequence (DNA): TGCAGCGTAGGCGGGGGGCGCAAAGAGACCCAGTACTTC. Translation gives CSVGGGRKETQYF.

About this clone itself: One junction end disagrees with the germline gene, perhaps due to a read error. The chain uses TRBV7-9 and TRBJ2-7; TRBD1 matches 10 bases. The CDR3 has 13 amino acids. In germline, CDR1 is SEHNR, CDR2 FQNEAQ (reference sequence). The CDR3 DNA reads TGTGCCAGCAGCTCGGGACAGGGGTACGGGCAGTACTTC. This codes for CASSSGQGYGQYF.

The chain carries TRBV3-1 (or the pseudogene TRBV3-2) and TRBJ2-1; perhaps TRBD2 as D (7 bases). Between the trimmed V and J ends, which lost 6 bases and 9 bases, there was a span of 21 bases. The CDR3 runs to 15 residues. Germline CDR1 reads LGHDT; CDR2 reads YNNKEL (reference sequence). CDR3 loop: CASSPRGGSPGEQFF. The CDR3 DNA sequence: TGTGCCAGCAGTCCCAGGGGCGGGAGTCCCGGTGAGCAGTTCTTC.

This chain uses TRBV20-1 with TRBJ1-4; D unclear. The CDR3 contains 11 residues. Germline CDR1 reads DFQATT; CDR2 reads SNEGSKA (reference sequence). V gave up 1 base and J gave up 7 bases, with 4 bases separating them. DNA for the CDR3: TGCAGTGCTAGAGCGATTGAAAAACTGTTTTTT. This codes for CSARAIEKLFF.

This chain joins TRBV6-2 or TRBV6-3 and TRBJ2-1; the D is unclear. V lost 5 bases and J 1 base, leaving 15 bases between the germline ends. Germline CDR1 is MNHEY and CDR2 is SVGEGT. The CDR3 covers 16 residues. This chain's CDR3 is CASSPEAAFSYNEQFF. In nucleotides, the CDR3 is TGTGCCAGCAGTCCCGAGGCGGCGTTTTCCTACAATGAGCAGTTCTTC.

This chain links TRBV7-3 with TRBJ2-1; D is ambiguous. The CDR3 is 15 amino acids. Trimming left V 5 bases short and J 4 bases short, with 15 bases between. The germline V gene encodes CDR1 SGHTA and CDR2 FQGTGA. The chain's CDR3 is CASSPSTTHYNEQFF. The CDR3 DNA is TGTGCCAGCAGCCCATCCACTACCCATTACAATGAGCAGTTCTTC.

This chain connects TRBV6-5 to TRBJ2-3; D is tentatively TRBD1 or TRBD2 (6 bases each). This CDR3 has 14 amino acids. V was cut by 6 bases and J by 3 bases, with 13 bases left in between. Germline CDR1 is MNHEY and CDR2 is SVGAGI. Written as DNA, the CDR3 is TGTGCCAGCAGAACAGGGAGGTTGACAGATACGCAGTATTTT. Amino acids: CASRTGRLTDTQYF.

This clone was detected once. The genes are TRBV19 and TRBJ2-7; D not certain. Trimming cost V 5 bases and J 5 bases, with 13 bases left between them. Germline CDR1 is LNHDA and CDR2 is SQIVND (reference sequence). CDR3 length: 13 residues. CDR3 protein: CASSPPEKDEQYF. DNA of the CDR3: TGTGCCAGTAGTCCCCCAGAAAAAGACGAGCAGTACTTC.